A single sample gave rise to the 11 T cell receptor beta chains below, sequenced in a study of regulatory T cells in long-lasting Graves disease. Time point reported: newly diagnosed GD, antithyroid drugs for less than 3 months. From RNA extracted from PBMCs, the TCR library was made. For TCR beta, libraries came from iRepertoire HTBI primers and Arm-PCR of CDR3 regions. A single record per CDR3 protein comes from TCRdb applying MiXCR to the multiplex PCR reads. The sample lists fewer than 450,000 distinct CDR3 sequences, roughly 15% occurring once. Another study also made use of these data, one on T cells in Graves' hyperthyroidism and ophthalmopathy.

The source was peripheral blood mononuclear cells (PBMCs), collected at new diagnosis, from a patient treated with antithyroid drugs. The source of these receptors is a woman aged 40 to 50 with Graves disease.

This clonotype has a handful of counts. This chain links TRBV5-1 with TRBJ2-3, with a weak D call TRBD2 (6 bases). V lost 4 bases and J lost 4, with 13 bases in between. The CDR3 consists of 14 residues. Germline V gene data show CDR1 as SGHRS and CDR2 as YFSETQ. The CDR3 nucleotides read TGCGCCAGCAGCCTCGGGGTAGCGGCAGATACGCAGTATTTT. As protein: CASSLGVAADTQYF.

In this sample, this clonotype turned up many times. The V and J genes are TRBV24-1 and TRBJ1-5; D is unresolved. This CDR3 has 14 amino acids. CDR1 and CDR2 from the germline V gene are KGHDR and SFDVKD. With 3 bases removed from V and 0 bases from J, the gap between germline ends came to 5 bases. Written as DNA, the CDR3 is TGTGCCACCAGTGATGAATATAGCAATCAGCCCCAGCATTTT. Its protein is CATSDEYSNQPQHF.

This clonotype was seen ten or more times. This chain uses TRBV28 with TRBJ2-7, with 9 bases that match TRBD1. Losses at the gene ends were 5 bases for V and 4 bases for J; bases not matched to a gene: 6. Germline CDR1 is MDHEN and CDR2 is SYDVKM. There are 14 residues in the CDR3. This CDR3 reads CASSPGTGQYEQYF. The CDR3 coding sequence is TGTGCCAGCAGTCCCGGGACAGGGCAATACGAGCAGTACTTC. Supplemented by reference TRBV28 and TRBJ2-7, the full variable domain reads DVKVTQSSRYLVKRTGEKVFLECVQDMDHENMFWYRQDPGLGLRLIYFSYDVKMKEKGDIPEGYSVSREKKERFSLILESASTNQTSMYLCASSPGTGQYEQYFGPGTRLTVT.

The rearrangement links TRBV6-2 or TRBV6-3 to TRBJ2-7, with D hard to call. This CDR3 is 15 amino acids long. Per the germline V gene, CDR1 is MNHEY and CDR2 is SVGEGT. V dropped 4 bases and J dropped 5 bases, with 18 bases sitting between them. This CDR3 reads CASSSESVGIDEQYF. The CDR3, as DNA: TGTGCCAGCAGTTCCGAAAGTGTGGGGATAGACGAGCAGTACTTC.

The V and J genes are TRBV24-1 and TRBJ1-5; tentatively, D is TRBD1 (6 bases). With 4 bases removed from V and 0 bases from J, the gap between germline ends came to 9 bases. The CDR3 runs 15 residues. Germline V gene sequence: CDR1 KGHDR, CDR2 SFDVKD. For the CDR3, the DNA is TGTGCCACCAGTGAGACAGGAATTAGCAATCAGCCCCAGCATTTT. The encoded protein is CATSETGISNQPQHF.

The chain couples TRBV18 to TRBJ2-1; D ambiguous. Germline lookup yields CDR1 KGHSH and CDR2 LQKENI. V gave up 2 bases and J gave up 0 bases, with 14 bases separating them. The CDR3 extends over 17 amino acids. DNA of the CDR3: TGTGCCAGCTCACCAGTTAGAATGGCAGACTCCTACAATGAGCAGTTCTTC. Its translation is CASSPVRMADSYNEQFF.

The V gene is TRBV27, the J gene TRBJ2-7, with D hard to call. V was trimmed by 4 bases and J by 1 base, leaving 17 bases between them. This CDR3 contains 16 residues. Germline values: CDR1 MNHEY, CDR2 SMNVEV (reference sequence). The CDR3 here is CASSSHSTVASYEQYF. DNA of the CDR3: TGTGCCAGCAGTTCCCACTCCACGGTCGCTTCCTACGAGCAGTACTTC.

Comment on this clonotype: This may be a read error, as it is one base from a much larger clone. The chain combines TRBV2 with TRBJ2-2, with a possible D match to TRBD1 (7 bases). Germline V gene lookup returns CDR1 SNHLY and CDR2 FYNNEI. This CDR3 spans 18 amino acids. V lost 3 bases and J 2 bases, leaving 19 bases between the germline ends. The CDR3 bases are TGTGCCAGCAGTGAGCGGGACAGTAAGAGTTCTAACACCGGGGAGCTGTTTTTT. It encodes CASSERDSKSSNTGELFF.

The sample holds many counts of this clonotype. The chain is built from TRBV7-2 and TRBJ1-2; weak D call: TRBD1 (5 bases). Trimming took off 3 bases at V and 8 bases at J, with 19 bases between the two ends. Per germline, CDR1 SGHTA and CDR2 FQGNSA. The CDR3 runs 15 residues. The CDR3 protein is CASSFRDGTRGGYTF. The CDR3 DNA follows: TGTGCCAGCAGCTTCCGGGACGGCACCCGAGGAGGCTACACCTTC.

The chain couples TRBV5-4 to TRBJ1-6, with 9 bases aligning to TRBD1. The CDR3 runs to 12 residues. The ends lost 5 bases at V and 14 bases at J; junction bases unmatched: 5. In germline, CDR1 is SGHNT, CDR2 YYREEE (reference sequence). The CDR3 spells CASRPDRGALHF. In DNA, the CDR3 is TGTGCCAGCAGACCCGACAGGGGGGCCCTCCACTTT. The full variable domain, in which reference TRBV5-4 and TRBJ1-6 provide the parts outside the CDR3, is ETGVTQSPTHLIKTRGQQVTLRCSSQSGHNTVSWYQQALGQGPQFIFQYYREEENGRGNFPPRFSGLQFPNYSSELNVNALELDDSALYLCASRPDRGALHFGNGTRLTVT.

This clonotype has ten or more counts. The chain uses TRBV24-1 and TRBJ1-2; possible D gene TRBD1, 5 bases. V lost 3 bases and J 6 bases, leaving 16 bases between the germline ends. CDR3 size: 15 residues. Germline CDR1 reads KGHDR; CDR2 reads SFDVKD. For the CDR3, the DNA is TGTGCCACCAGTGATCCCTCCCTCCGGGGGAATGGCTACACCTTC. Protein sequence: CATSDPSLRGNGYTF.